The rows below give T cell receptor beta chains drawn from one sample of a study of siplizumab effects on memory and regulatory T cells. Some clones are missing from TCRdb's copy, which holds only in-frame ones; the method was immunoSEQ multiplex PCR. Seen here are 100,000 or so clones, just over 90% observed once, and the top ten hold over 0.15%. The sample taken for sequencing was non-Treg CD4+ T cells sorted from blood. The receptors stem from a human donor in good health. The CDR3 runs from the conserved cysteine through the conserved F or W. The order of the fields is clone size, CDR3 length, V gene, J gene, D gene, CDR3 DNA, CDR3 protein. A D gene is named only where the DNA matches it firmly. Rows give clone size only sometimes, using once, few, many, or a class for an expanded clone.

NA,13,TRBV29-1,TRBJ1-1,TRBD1,TGCAGCGTTCAGCCCCAGGGGGGCACTGAAGCTTTCTTT,CSVQPQGGTEAFF
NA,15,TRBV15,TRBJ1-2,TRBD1,TGTGCCACCAGCATCGCCCCGGGACAGGCCTATGGCTACACCTTC,CATSIAPGQAYGYTF
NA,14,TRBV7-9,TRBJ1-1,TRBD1,TGTGCCAGCAGCTCCCGACAGGGAGGCCCTGAAGCTTTCTTT,CASSSRQGGPEAFF
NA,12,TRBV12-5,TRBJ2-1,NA,TGTGCTAGTGCCCCTGAGTACAATGAGCAGTTCTTC,CASAPEYNEQFF
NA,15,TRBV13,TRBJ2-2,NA,TGTGCCAGCAACCCGACCGGTCATGGCACCGGGGAGCTGTTTTTT,CASNPTGHGTGELFF
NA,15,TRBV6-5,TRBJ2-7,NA,TGTGCCAGCAGTTACTTGGGAGACAGTACCTACGAGCAGTACTTC,CASSYLGDSTYEQYF
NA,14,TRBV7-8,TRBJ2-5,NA,TGTGCCAGCAGCTTAGGCGTGAGCCTGGAGACCCAGTACTTC,CASSLGVSLETQYF
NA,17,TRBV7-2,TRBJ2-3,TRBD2,TGTGCCAGCAGCCCTCGGGCTAGCGGGACTAGCACAGATACGCAGTATTTT,CASSPRASGTSTDTQYF
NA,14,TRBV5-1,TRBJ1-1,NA,TGCGCCAGCAGCTTCGGGACGGAGAACACTGAAGCTTTCTTT,CASSFGTENTEAFF
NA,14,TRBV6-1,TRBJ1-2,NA,TGTGCCAGCAGCCCACAGGGCCCCTTCTATGGCTACACCTTC,CASSPQGPFYGYTF
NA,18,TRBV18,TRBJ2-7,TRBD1,TGTGCCAGCTCACCACCGCCGGGACAGGGAACCCGCACCTACGAGCAGTACTTC,CASSPPPGQGTRTYEQYF
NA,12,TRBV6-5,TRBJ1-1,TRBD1,TGTGCCAGCAGTCCTCGGACAGGGGGAGCTTTCTTT,CASSPRTGGAFF
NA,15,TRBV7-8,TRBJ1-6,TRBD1,TGTGCCAGCAGCTTAGTTCTTACAGGGGATTCACCCCTCCACTTT,CASSLVLTGDSPLHF
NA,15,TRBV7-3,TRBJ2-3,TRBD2,TGTGCCAGCAGCCCCCACAGCGGGGGGGTAGATACGCAGTATTTT,CASSPHSGGVDTQYF
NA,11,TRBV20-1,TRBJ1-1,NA,TGCAGTGCCAAGGCGAACACTGAAGCTTTCTTT,CSAKANTEAFF
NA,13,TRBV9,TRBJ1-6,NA,TGTGCCAGCAGCGTAGGCCCGAATTCACCCCTCCACTTT,CASSVGPNSPLHF
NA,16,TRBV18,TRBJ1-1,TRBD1,TGTGCCAGCTCACCAAAGGGACAGACTATGAACACTGAAGCTTTCTTT,CASSPKGQTMNTEAFF
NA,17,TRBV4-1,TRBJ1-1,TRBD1,TGCGCCAGCAGCCGGACGGGACAGGGCAACATGAACACTGAAGCTTTCTTT,CASSRTGQGNMNTEAFF
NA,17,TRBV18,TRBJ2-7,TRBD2,TGTGCCAGCTCACCATCGGTTGCGGGGGTAACCTCCTACGAGCAGTACTTC,CASSPSVAGVTSYEQYF
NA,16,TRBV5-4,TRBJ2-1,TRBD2,TGTGCCAGCAGCTTGGCGCGGGGGGGGACCTACAATGAGCAGTTCTTC,CASSLARGGTYNEQFF
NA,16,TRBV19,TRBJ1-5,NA,TGTGCCAGTAGTATCTGGGGGGCTCAGGGTAATCAGCCCCAGCATTTT,CASSIWGAQGNQPQHF
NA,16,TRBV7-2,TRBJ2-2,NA,TGTGCCAGCAGCGTAACAGGGTTTTGGGACACCGGGGAGCTGTTTTTT,CASSVTGFWDTGELFF
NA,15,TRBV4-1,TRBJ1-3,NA,TGCGCCAGCAGCCAAGCACGAGGGAATGGAAACACCATATATTTT,CASSQARGNGNTIYF
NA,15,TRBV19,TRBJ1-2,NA,TGTGCCAGTGGAGTCTGGGGCATAACGGACTATGGCTACACCTTC,CASGVWGITDYGYTF
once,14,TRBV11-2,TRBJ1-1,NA,TGTGCCAGCAGCTCCCTCAGAGGGAACACTGAAGCTTTCTTT,CASSSLRGNTEAFF
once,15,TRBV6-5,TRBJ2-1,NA,TGTGCCAGCAGTTACGGGCGTGTTACCTACAATGAGCAGTTCTTC,CASSYGRVTYNEQFF
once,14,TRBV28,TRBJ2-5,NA,TGTGCCAGCAGTTTAGGTGGTTCTCAAGAGACCCAGTACTTC,CASSLGGSQETQYF
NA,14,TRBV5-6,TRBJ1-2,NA,TGTGCCAGCAGCCCCGGACCGACACACTATGGCTACACCTTC,CASSPGPTHYGYTF
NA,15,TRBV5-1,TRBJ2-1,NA,TGCGCCAGCAGTTCCTGGCAGGCCGACTTCAATGAGCAGTTCTTC,CASSSWQADFNEQFF
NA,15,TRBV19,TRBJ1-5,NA,TGTGCCAGTAGGGACAGACACCTTAGCAATCAGCCCCAGCATTTT,CASRDRHLSNQPQHF
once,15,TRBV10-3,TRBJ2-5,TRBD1,TGTGCCATCAGTGCTTCCGGGACAGCCTCAGAGACCCAGTACTTC,CAISASGTASETQYF
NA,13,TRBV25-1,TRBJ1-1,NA,TGTGCCAGCAGCAGGGCAGGGTGGACTGAAGCTTTCTTT,CASSRAGWTEAFF
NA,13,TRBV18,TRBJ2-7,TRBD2,TGTGCCAGCTCACCTGGACTAGCGGGCGAGCAGTACTTC,CASSPGLAGEQYF
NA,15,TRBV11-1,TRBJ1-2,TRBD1,TGTGCCAGCAGCTCAGGGGGGACAGGGGTCTATGGCTACACCTTC,CASSSGGTGVYGYTF
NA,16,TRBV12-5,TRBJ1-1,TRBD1,TGTGCTAGTGGACCGGGACAGGGACTAATGAACACTGAAGCTTTCTTT,CASGPGQGLMNTEAFF
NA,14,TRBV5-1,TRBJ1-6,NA,TGCGCCAGCAGACAGGAGTCTTATAATTCACCCCTCCACTTT,CASRQESYNSPLHF
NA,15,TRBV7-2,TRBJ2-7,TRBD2,TGTGCCAGCAGCTTAAGTCTAGCGGGATTCTACGAGCAGTACTTC,CASSLSLAGFYEQYF
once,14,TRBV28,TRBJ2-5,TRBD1,TGTGCCAGCAGTTCGCAGGGGGCATGGGAGACCCAGTACTTC,CASSSQGAWETQYF
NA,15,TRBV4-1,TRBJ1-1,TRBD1,TGCGCCAGCAGCCAACTGTACAGGGGGTACACTGAAGCTTTCTTT,CASSQLYRGYTEAFF
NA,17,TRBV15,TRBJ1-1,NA,TGTGCCACCAGCAGAGATAGAGGTGGGGGAATGAACACTGAAGCTTTCTTT,CATSRDRGGGMNTEAFF
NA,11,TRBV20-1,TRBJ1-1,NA,TGCAGTGTTAGGGGGGGCACTGAAGCTTTCTTT,CSVRGGTEAFF
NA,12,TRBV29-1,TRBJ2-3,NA,TGCAGCGTTGAAGCAGGGGCAGATACGCAGTATTTT,CSVEAGADTQYF
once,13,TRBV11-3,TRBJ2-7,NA,TGTGCCAGCAGCTCTGGGAACTCCTACGAGCAGTACTTC,CASSSGNSYEQYF
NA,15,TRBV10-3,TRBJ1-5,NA,TGTGCCATCAGCCCTCGGGAGGGGAGAGGTCAGCCCCAGCATTTT,CAISPREGRGQPQHF
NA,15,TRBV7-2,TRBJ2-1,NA,TGTGCCAGCAGCTTAGAGACAAGCTCCTACAATGAGCAGTTCTTC,CASSLETSSYNEQFF
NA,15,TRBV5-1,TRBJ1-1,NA,TGCGCCAGCAGCTCGGGCGGGGTTTGGAACACTGAAGCTTTCTTT,CASSSGGVWNTEAFF
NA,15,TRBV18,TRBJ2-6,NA,TGTGCCAGCTCCCAAGGGGAAACTGGGGCCAACGTCCTGACTTTC,CASSQGETGANVLTF
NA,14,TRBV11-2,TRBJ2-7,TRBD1,TGTGCCAGCAGCTCCACCGGGACAGCATACGAGCAGTACTTC,CASSSTGTAYEQYF
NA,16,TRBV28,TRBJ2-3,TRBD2,TGTGCCAGCAGTCCCCGGGGGCGGGGGGCCACAGATACGCAGTATTTT,CASSPRGRGATDTQYF
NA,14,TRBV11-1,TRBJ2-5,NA,TGTGCCAGCGGGTTCTCGACGGTACAAGAGACCCAGTACTTC,CASGFSTVQETQYF
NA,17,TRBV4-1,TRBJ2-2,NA,TGCGCCAGCAGCCAAGGCCTCTTGTCCTCGGGCACCGGGGAGCTGTTTTTT,CASSQGLLSSGTGELFF
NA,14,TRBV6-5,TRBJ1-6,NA,TGTGCCAGCAGCCCCGGTTCTTATAATTCACCCCTCCACTTT,CASSPGSYNSPLHF
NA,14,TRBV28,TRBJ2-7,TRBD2,TGTGCCAGCAGAGCGGGGGGCGTTACCTACGAGCAGTACTTC,CASRAGGVTYEQYF
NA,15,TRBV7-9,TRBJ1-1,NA,TGTGCCAGCAGCTTATTAGCAGGTACAAACACTGAAGCTTTCTTT,CASSLLAGTNTEAFF
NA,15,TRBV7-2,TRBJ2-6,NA,TGTGCCAGCAGCCAGGGAGGTTCTGGGGCCAACGTCCTGACTTTC,CASSQGGSGANVLTF
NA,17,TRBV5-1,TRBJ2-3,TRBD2,TGCGCCAGCCAGGGTATAGCGGGGGGGCCTAGCACAGATACGCAGTATTTT,CASQGIAGGPSTDTQYF
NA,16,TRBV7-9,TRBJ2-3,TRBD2,TGTGCCAGCAGCCCAACGACTAGCGGGGTCGTAGATACGCAGTATTTT,CASSPTTSGVVDTQYF
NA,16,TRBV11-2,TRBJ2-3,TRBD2,TGTGCCAGCAGCCCTATAAGCGGGGGTTTCACAGATACGCAGTATTTT,CASSPISGGFTDTQYF